Presented here are 20 T cell receptor beta chains from one specimen sequenced in a study of beta chain features in type 1 diabetes. All of the isolated RNA was reverse transcribed, so expressed TCRB transcripts were sequenced. TCRdb's copy holds only in-frame clones and misses some; the assay was immunoSEQ multiplex PCR. The table includes 200,000 to 250,000 clones, roughly 30% detected once. The sequenced sample consisted of central memory CD4+ T cells from blood. The receptors shown here come from a young man in good health.

V and J are TRBV11-2 and TRBJ2-1; D is ambiguous. Between the trimmed V and J ends, which lost 1 base and 6 bases, there was a span of 7 bases. In germline, CDR1 is SGHAT, CDR2 FQNNGV. This CDR3 is 13 amino acids long. This chain's CDR3 is CASSLGARNEQFF. CDR3 bases: TGTGCCAGCAGCTTAGGGGCACGCAATGAGCAGTTCTTC.

This clone showed up just once. The chain recombines TRBV5-6 with TRBJ2-4; no clear D. This CDR3 has 11 residues. CDR1 and CDR2 (germline): SGHDT, YYEEEE. Trimming stripped 3 bases from V and 8 bases from J, with 6 bases between. The DNA for the CDR3 is TGTGCCAGCAGCTCCTCGGACATTCAGTACTTC. This encodes CASSSSDIQYF.

V and J are TRBV9 and TRBJ2-7; 8 bases match TRBD2. The germline CDR1 and CDR2 sequences are SGDLS and YYNGEE. With 4 bases clipped from V and 2 bases from J, the junction kept 5 bases outside the gene matches. CDR3 length: 14 amino acids. This CDR3 is CASSPGTRPYEQYF. The CDR3 bases are TGTGCCAGCAGCCCGGGGACTAGACCCTACGAGCAGTACTTC.

The J gene is TRBJ2-3, the V gene TRBV5-6, with TRBD1 as a possible D gene (5 bases). The CDR3 has 13 residues. V lost 8 bases and J 5 bases, leaving 15 bases between the germline ends. Germline CDR1 and CDR2: SGHDT and YYEEEE. The CDR3, as DNA: TGTGCCAGTCGACAGTTGACGGAAGATACGCAGTATTTT. Translation gives CASRQLTEDTQYF.

The chain couples TRBV5-1 to TRBJ2-5, with a possible D match to TRBD1 (5 bases). Per germline, CDR1 SGHRS and CDR2 YFSETQ. Trimming took off 1 base at V and 2 bases at J, with 9 bases between the two ends. The CDR3 length is 14 residues. CDR3 bases: TGCGCCAGCAGCTTGTGGGGCCGACAAGAGACCCAGTACTTC. This codes for CASSLWGRQETQYF.

This clone showed up just a few times. The gene calls are TRBV29-1 and TRBJ2-1, with a weak D call TRBD2 (6 bases). CDR3 length equals 12 residues. From germline, CDR1 is SQVTM and CDR2 ANQGSEA. The ends were cut back, 7 bases at V and 10 bases at J, with 17 bases in the middle. CDR3 sequence: CSAPAPGDEQFF. CDR3 in DNA: TGCAGCGCTCCCGCTCCGGGGGACGAGCAGTTCTTC.

This CDR3 is CASSFMARGQETQYF. CDR3 nucleotides: TGTGCCAGCAGCTTCATGGCCCGGGGCCAAGAGACCCAGTACTTC. The chain uses TRBV7-9 and TRBJ2-5; weak D call: TRBD2 (5 bases). Germline CDR1 is SEHNR and CDR2 is FQNEAQ (reference sequence). The CDR3 sequence is 15 residues long. V lost 3 bases and J 1 base, leaving 12 bases between the germline ends. Using reference TRBV7-9 and TRBJ2-5 for the parts outside the CDR3, the full variable domain is DTGVSQNPRHKITKRGQNVTFRCDPISEHNRLYWYRQTLGQGPEFLTYFQNEAQLEKSRLLSDRFSAERPKGSFSTLEIQRTEQGDSAMYLCASSFMARGQETQYFGPGTRLLVL.

The CDR3 protein is CASRSLAGGAYEQYF. CDR3 nucleotides: TGTGCCAGCAGGTCTCTAGCGGGAGGTGCCTACGAGCAGTACTTC. This chain uses TRBV28 with TRBJ2-7; 11 bases align to TRBD2. The germline V gene has CDR1 MDHEN and CDR2 SYDVKM. Germline trimming cut 6 bases from V and 2 bases from J; bases unmatched to any gene: 6. CDR3 length equals 15 residues.

In this sample, this clone turned up many times. V usage is TRBV4-3 and J usage is TRBJ2-1; 9 positions agree with TRBD2. V was clipped by 0 bases and J by 10 bases; unmatched bases: 4. This CDR3 comprises 14 residues. Germline V CDR1 and CDR2: LGHNA, YSLEER. The CDR3 nucleotides read TGCGCCAGCAGCCAAGAAGCGGGAGGCGTCGAGCAGTTCTTC. Protein product: CASSQEAGGVEQFF.

In this sample, this clone turned up a few times. Here the CDR3 reads CASRGSYNQPQHF. CDR3 nucleotides: TGCGCCAGCAGAGGCAGTTACAATCAGCCCCAGCATTTT. This sequence joins TRBV10-2 and TRBJ1-5, with no clear D. The CDR3 has 13 amino acids. V was shortened by 6 bases and J by 3 bases, with 9 bases between the two germline ends. Germline CDR1 is WSHSY and CDR2 is SAAADI.

In this sample, this clone turned up many times. V is TRBV29-1 and J is TRBJ2-7; unclear D gene. This CDR3 has 12 amino acids. V lost 0 bases and J 3 bases, leaving 6 bases between the germline ends. The germline CDR1 and CDR2 sequences are SQVTM and ANQGSEA. The CDR3 region is CSVEDIFYEQYF. CDR3 bases: TGCAGCGTTGAAGATATATTCTACGAGCAGTACTTC.

The chain has TRBV28 and TRBJ2-5, with TRBD1 matching over 8 bases. Trimming removed 1 base from V and 4 bases from J; junction bases left unmatched: 14. The CDR3 sequence is 18 residues long. Germline V gene sequence: CDR1 MDHEN, CDR2 SYDVKM. The CDR3 region is CASSLSLLRTGSGETQYF. The CDR3 nucleotides are TGTGCCAGCAGTTTATCCCTATTGAGGACAGGGTCGGGAGAGACCCAGTACTTC.

CDR3 residues: CASSLEGSGPYEQYF. DNA for the CDR3: TGTGCCAGCAGCTTGGAGGGGTCAGGACCCTACGAGCAGTACTTC. The chain couples TRBV5-6 to TRBJ2-7; weak D call: TRBD1 (5 bases). The V gene lost 0 bases and the J gene lost 2 bases, with 12 bases spanning the gap. CDR1 and CDR2 from the germline V gene are SGHDT and YYEEEE. The CDR3 sequence is 15 residues long.

This clone was picked up a small number of times. The J gene is TRBJ2-2, the V gene TRBV10-1, with D uncertain. The CDR3 has 13 residues. In germline, CDR1 is WNHNN, CDR2 SYGVQD (reference sequence). V lost 3 bases, J lost 1 base, and 3 bases lay in between. The CDR3 spells CASSDWNTGELFF. The CDR3 DNA follows: TGCGCCAGCAGTGATTGGAACACCGGGGAGCTGTTTTTT.

The chain employs TRBV2 and TRBJ1-2; possible D gene TRBD1, 6 bases. Germline-derived CDR1 and CDR2 are SNHLY and FYNNEI. The V and J ends lost 7 bases and 3 bases respectively, with 15 bases between them. CDR3 length: 14 residues. The CDR3 nucleotides read TGTGCCAGCACTTTCGGACAGATTTACTATGGCTACACCTTC. Translating it yields CASTFGQIYYGYTF. Full variable domain (missing parts from reference TRBV2 and TRBJ1-2): EPEVTQTPSHQVTQMGQEVILRCVPISNHLYFYWYRQILGQKVEFLVSFYNNEISEKSEIFDDQFSVERPDGSNFTLKIRSTKLEDSAMYFCASTFGQIYYGYTFGSGTRLTVV.

The genes are TRBV5-1 and TRBJ2-1; 9 nucleotides agree with TRBD1. The ends lost 5 bases at V and 7 bases at J; junction bases unmatched: 4. The CDR3 has 13 amino acids. Germline loops: CDR1 SGHRS, CDR2 YFSETQ. Written as DNA, the CDR3 is TGCGCCAGCAGGTGGGACAGGGATAATGAGCAGTTCTTC. It encodes CASRWDRDNEQFF.

The chain combines TRBV14 with TRBJ2-7; 7 bases match TRBD1. With V trimmed by 4 bases and J by 0 bases, 3 bases remained unmatched. The CDR3 contains 14 residues. Germline assignment: CDR1 SGHDN and CDR2 FVKESK. The CDR3 protein is CASSRTGPSYEQYF. For the CDR3, the DNA is TGTGCCAGCAGCCGGACAGGTCCCTCCTACGAGCAGTACTTC.

This clone was counted ten times or more. The genes are TRBV5-8 and TRBJ1-2, with D unresolved. This CDR3 is 13 amino acids long. Germline loops: CDR1 SGHTS, CDR2 YDEGEE. Between the trimmed V and J ends, which lost 6 bases and 8 bases, there was a span of 17 bases. CDR3 residues: CASTTDVRKGYTF. The CDR3 region has the DNA TGTGCCAGCACCACCGACGTACGTAAGGGCTACACCTTC.

In this sample, this clone turned up a few times. This sequence joins TRBV30 and TRBJ2-5; D ambiguous. Germline loops: CDR1 GTSNPN, CDR2 SVGIG (reference sequence). V was cut by 7 bases and J by 4 bases, with 13 bases left in between. The CDR3 sequence is 12 residues long. The CDR3 sequence is CASGPLGETQYF. The CDR3 coding sequence is TGTGCCTCAGGTCCCCTCGGAGAGACCCAGTACTTC.

Comment on this clone: A much larger clone lies a single base off, so this may be a read error. This chain connects TRBV2 to TRBJ2-7; a weak D match, TRBD1 (6 bases). CDR1 is SNHLY and CDR2 is FYNNEI in the germline V gene. The CDR3 extends over 12 amino acids. The V end lost 5 bases, the J end lost 4 bases, and 9 bases lay between the germline ends. CDR3 residues: CASSQQGYEQYF. Here the CDR3 DNA reads TGTGCCAGCAGTCAACAGGGTTACGAGCAGTACTTC. Filled out from reference TRBV2 and TRBJ2-7, the complete variable domain reads EPEVTQTPSHQVTQMGQEVILRCVPISNHLYFYWYRQILGQKVEFLVSFYNNEISEKSEIFDDQFSVERPDGSNFTLKIRSTKLEDSAMYFCASSQQGYEQYFGPGTRLTVT.